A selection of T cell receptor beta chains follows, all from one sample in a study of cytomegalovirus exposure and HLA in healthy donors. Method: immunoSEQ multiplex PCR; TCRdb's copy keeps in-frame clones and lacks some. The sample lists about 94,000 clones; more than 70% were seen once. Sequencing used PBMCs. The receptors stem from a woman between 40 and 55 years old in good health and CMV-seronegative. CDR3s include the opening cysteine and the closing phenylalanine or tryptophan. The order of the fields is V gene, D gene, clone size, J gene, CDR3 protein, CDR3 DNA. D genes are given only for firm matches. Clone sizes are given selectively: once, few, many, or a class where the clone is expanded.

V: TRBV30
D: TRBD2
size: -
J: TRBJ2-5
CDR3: CAWSVWSSGGAGETQYF
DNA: TGTGCCTGGAGTGTATGGTCAAGCGGGGGGGCCGGAGAGACCCAGTACTTC

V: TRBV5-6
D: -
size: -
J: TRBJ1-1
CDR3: CASSFGNPNTEAFF
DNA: TGTGCCAGCAGCTTCGGGAACCCGAACACTGAAGCTTTCTTT

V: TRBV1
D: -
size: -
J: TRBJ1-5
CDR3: CTSSQDQTGDCNQPQHF
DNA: TGCACCAGCAGCCAAGACCAGACAGGGGATTGCAATCAGCCCCAGCATTTT

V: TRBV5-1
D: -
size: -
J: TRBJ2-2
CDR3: CASSRDGGTGELFF
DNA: TGCGCCAGCAGCAGAGACGGGGGCACCGGGGAGCTGTTTTTT

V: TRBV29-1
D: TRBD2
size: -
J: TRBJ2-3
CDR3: CSVAPGLAATDTQYF
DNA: TGCAGCGTTGCCCCTGGCCTAGCGGCCACAGATACGCAGTATTTT

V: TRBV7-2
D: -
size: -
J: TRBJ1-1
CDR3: CASSSTRAGRVNTEAFF
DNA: TGTGCCAGCAGCTCTACCCGCGCAGGGAGGGTGAACACTGAAGCTTTCTTT

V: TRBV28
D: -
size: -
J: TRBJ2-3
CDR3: CASSLLSILTDTQYF
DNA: TGTGCCAGCAGTTTGCTATCCATCCTCACAGATACGCAGTATTTT

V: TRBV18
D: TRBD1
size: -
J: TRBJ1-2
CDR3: CASSPMTGADYGYTF
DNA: TGTGCCAGCTCACCAATGACAGGGGCTGACTATGGCTACACCTTC

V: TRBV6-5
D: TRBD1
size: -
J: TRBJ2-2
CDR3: CASRPGQGGAGELFF
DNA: TGTGCCAGCAGACCCGGACAGGGTGGGGCCGGGGAGCTGTTTTTT

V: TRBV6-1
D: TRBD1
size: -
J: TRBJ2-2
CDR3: CASSEAWTGGVELFF
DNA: TGTGCCAGCAGTGAAGCCTGGACAGGGGGAGTGGAGCTGTTTTTT

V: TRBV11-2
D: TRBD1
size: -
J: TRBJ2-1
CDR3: CASSGDREGEQFF
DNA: TGTGCCTCCAGCGGGGACAGGGAAGGTGAGCAGTTCTTC

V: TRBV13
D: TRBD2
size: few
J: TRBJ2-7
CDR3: CASRSRGGIAKEQYF
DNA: TGTGCCAGCAGATCGCGGGGGGGGATAGCGAAGGAGCAGTACTTC

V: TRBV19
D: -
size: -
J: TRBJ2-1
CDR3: CASSIYGLRVGEQFF
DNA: TGTGCCAGTAGTATATATGGGCTGAGGGTCGGAGAGCAGTTCTTC

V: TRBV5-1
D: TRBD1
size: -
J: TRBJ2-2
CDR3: CASSLTGTGGPGELFF
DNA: TGCGCCAGCAGCTTGACCGGGACAGGGGGCCCCGGGGAGCTGTTTTTT

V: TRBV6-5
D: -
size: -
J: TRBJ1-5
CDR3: CASSNQGGVGQPQHF
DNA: TGTGCCAGCAGCAATCAGGGAGGTGTTGGTCAGCCCCAGCATTTT

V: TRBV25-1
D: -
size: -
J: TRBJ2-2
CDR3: CASSADREAPGELFF
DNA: TGTGCCAGCAGTGCCGACAGGGAGGCTCCCGGGGAGCTGTTTTTT

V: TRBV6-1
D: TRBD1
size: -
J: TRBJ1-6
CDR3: CASGRQGYNSPLHF
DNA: TGTGCCAGCGGGAGACAGGGCTACAATTCACCCCTCCACTTT

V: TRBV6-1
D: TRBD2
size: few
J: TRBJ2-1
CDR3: CASSELAGGYNEQFF
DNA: TGTGCCAGCAGTGAACTAGCGGGGGGGTACAATGAGCAGTTCTTC

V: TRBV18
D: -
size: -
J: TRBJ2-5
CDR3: CASSPRLEETQYF
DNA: TGTGCCAGCTCACCACGACTAGAAGAGACCCAGTACTTC

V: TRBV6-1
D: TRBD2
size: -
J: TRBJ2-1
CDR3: CASSEAGTSFNEQFF
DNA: TGTGCCAGCAGTGAAGCCGGGACTAGCTTCAATGAGCAGTTCTTC

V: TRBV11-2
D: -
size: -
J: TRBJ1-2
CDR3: CASSLLQAANYGYTF
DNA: TGTGCCAGCAGCTTACTCCAGGCAGCAAACTATGGCTACACCTTC

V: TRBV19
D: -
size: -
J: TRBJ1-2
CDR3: CASSIGGDYGYTF
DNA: TGTGCCAGTAGTATAGGGGGAGACTATGGCTACACCTTC

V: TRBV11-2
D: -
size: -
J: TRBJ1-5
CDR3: CASSLGTAYQPQHF
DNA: TGTGCCAGCAGCTTAGGGACAGCTTATCAGCCCCAGCATTTT

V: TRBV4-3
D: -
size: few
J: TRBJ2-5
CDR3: CASSQLVGETQYF
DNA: TGCGCCAGCAGCCAACTAGTTGGGGAGACCCAGTACTTC

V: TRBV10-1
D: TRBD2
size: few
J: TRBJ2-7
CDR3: CASRLAGGNSYEQYF
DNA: TGCGCCAGCAGATTAGCGGGGGGAAACTCCTACGAGCAGTACTTC

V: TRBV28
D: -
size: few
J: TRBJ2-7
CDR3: CASSFFQGSYEQYF
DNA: TGTGCCAGCAGTTTTTTTCAGGGCTCCTACGAGCAGTACTTC

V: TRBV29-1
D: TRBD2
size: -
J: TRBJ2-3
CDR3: CSVGASGGGTDTQYF
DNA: TGCAGCGTTGGTGCTAGCGGGGGTGGAACAGATACGCAGTATTTT

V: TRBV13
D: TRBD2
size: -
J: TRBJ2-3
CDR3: CASSPPTSGSRDTDTQYF
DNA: TGTGCCAGCAGCCCCCCAACTAGCGGGTCCCGGGACACAGATACGCAGTATTTT

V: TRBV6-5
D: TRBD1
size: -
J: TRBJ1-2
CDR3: CASSVTGTGAAGYTF
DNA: TGTGCCAGCAGTGTGACCGGGACAGGGGCGGCTGGCTACACCTTC

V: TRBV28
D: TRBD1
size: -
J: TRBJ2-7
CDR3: CASRPQQGNNYEQYF
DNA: TGTGCCAGCAGGCCACAACAGGGGAACAACTACGAGCAGTACTTC

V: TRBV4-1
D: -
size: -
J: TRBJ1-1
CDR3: CASSQQIDRKPEAFF
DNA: TGCGCCAGCAGCCAACAAATCGACAGGAAACCTGAAGCTTTCTTT

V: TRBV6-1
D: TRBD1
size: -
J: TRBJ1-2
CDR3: CASRTGGKTYGYTF
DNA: TGTGCCAGCCGGACAGGGGGAAAGACTTATGGCTACACCTTC

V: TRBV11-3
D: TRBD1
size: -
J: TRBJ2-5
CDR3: CASSLRGQGQETQYF
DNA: TGTGCCAGCAGCTTAAGGGGACAGGGGCAAGAGACCCAGTACTTC

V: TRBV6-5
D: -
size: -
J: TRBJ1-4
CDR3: CASSGGVATNEKLFF
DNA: TGTGCCAGCAGCGGAGGAGTTGCAACTAATGAAAAACTGTTTTTT

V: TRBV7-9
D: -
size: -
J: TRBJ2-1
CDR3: CASSSLWGANEQFF
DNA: TGTGCCAGCAGCTCCCTATGGGGCGCGAATGAGCAGTTCTTC

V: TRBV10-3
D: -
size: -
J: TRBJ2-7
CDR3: CAISESLGLRATYEQYF
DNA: TGTGCCATCAGTGAGTCGTTGGGGCTTAGAGCAACCTACGAGCAGTACTTC

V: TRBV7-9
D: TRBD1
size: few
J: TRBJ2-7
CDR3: CASSLETGVHEQYF
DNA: TGTGCCAGCAGCTTAGAGACAGGGGTCCACGAGCAGTACTTC

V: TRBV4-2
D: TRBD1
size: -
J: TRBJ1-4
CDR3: CASSREEAQGAEKLFF
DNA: TGTGCCAGCAGCCGGGAAGAGGCACAGGGGGCTGAAAAACTGTTTTTT

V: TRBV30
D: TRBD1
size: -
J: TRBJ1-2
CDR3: CAWSVLPRTGIMF
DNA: TGTGCCTGGAGTGTACTGCCCCGGACAGGAATTATGTTC

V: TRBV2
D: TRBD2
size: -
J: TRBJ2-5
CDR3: CASRKVLAGPETQYF
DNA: TGTGCCAGCAGGAAGGTATTAGCGGGGCCAGAGACCCAGTACTTC

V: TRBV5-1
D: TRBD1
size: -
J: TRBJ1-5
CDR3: CASSFRDRGDQPQNF
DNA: TGCGCCAGCAGCTTTAGGGACAGGGGGGATCAGCCCCAGAATTTT

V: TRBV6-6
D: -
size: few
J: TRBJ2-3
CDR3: CASSYSYTQYF
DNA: TGTGCCAGCAGTTACTCCTATACGCAGTATTTT

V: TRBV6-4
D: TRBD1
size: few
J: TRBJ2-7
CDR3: CASSEGQGFSYEQYF
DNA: TGTGCCAGCAGTGAGGGACAGGGGTTCTCCTACGAGCAGTACTTC

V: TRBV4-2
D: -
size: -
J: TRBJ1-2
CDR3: CASSQDRNYGYTF
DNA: TGTGCCAGCAGCCAAGACCGTAACTATGGCTACACCTTC

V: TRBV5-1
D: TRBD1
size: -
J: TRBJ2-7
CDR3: CASSYRTGSYEQYF
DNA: TGCGCCAGCAGCTACCGGACAGGGTCCTACGAGCAGTACTTC

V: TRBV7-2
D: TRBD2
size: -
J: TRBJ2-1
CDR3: CASSSTSGVSYNEQFF
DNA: TGTGCCAGCAGCTCAACTAGCGGGGTCTCCTACAATGAGCAGTTCTTC

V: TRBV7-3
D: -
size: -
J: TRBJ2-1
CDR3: CASSSTPYNEQFF
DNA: TGTGCCAGCAGCTCTACCCCCTACAATGAGCAGTTCTTC

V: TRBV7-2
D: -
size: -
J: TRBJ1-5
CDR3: CASSHLPGQGKNQPQHF
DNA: TGTGCCAGCAGCCACCTCCCGGGTCAGGGGAAGAATCAGCCCCAGCATTTT